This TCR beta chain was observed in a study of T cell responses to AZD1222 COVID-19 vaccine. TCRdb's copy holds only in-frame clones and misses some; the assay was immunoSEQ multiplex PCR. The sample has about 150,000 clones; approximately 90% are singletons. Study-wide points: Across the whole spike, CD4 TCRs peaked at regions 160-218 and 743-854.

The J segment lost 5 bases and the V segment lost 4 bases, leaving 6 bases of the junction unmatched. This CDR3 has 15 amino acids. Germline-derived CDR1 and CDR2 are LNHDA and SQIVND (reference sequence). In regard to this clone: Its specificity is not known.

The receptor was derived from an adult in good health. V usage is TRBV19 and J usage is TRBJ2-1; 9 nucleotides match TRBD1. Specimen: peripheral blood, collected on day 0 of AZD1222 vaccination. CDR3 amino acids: CASSNRGRRDNEQFF. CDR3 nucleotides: TGTGCCAGTAGTAACAGGGGGCGGAGGGACAATGAGCAGTTCTTC. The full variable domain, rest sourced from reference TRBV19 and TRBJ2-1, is DGGITQSPKYLFRKEGQNVTLSCEQNLNHDAMYWYRQDPGQGLRLIYYSQIVNDFQKGDIAEGYSVSREKKESFPLTVTSAQKNPTAFYLCASSNRGRRDNEQFFGPGTRLTVL.